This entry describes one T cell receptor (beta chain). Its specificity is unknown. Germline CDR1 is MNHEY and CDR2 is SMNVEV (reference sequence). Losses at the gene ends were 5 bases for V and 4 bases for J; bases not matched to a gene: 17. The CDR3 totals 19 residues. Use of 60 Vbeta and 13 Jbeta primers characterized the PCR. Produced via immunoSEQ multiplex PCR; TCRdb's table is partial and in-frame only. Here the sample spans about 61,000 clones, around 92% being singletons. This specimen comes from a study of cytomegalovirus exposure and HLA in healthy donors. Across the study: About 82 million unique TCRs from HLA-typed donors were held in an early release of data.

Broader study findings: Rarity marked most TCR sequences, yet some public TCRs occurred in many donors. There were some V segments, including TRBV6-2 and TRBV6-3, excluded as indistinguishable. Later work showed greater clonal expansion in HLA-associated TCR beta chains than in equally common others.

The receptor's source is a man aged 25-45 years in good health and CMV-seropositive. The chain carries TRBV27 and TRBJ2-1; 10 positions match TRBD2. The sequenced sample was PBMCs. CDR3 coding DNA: TGTGCCAGCAGTCAGCGCCCACGGACTAGCGGTCAGCAGTACAATGAGCAGTTCTTC. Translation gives CASSQRPRTSGQQYNEQFF.